This T cell receptor beta chain came from a study of shared clonotypes between healthy human individuals. The V end was cut by 6 bases, the J end by 0 bases, with 8 bases between. Germline values: CDR1 MDHEN, CDR2 SYDVKM. The CDR3 has 14 residues. Healthy adults negative for HIV, lacking recent acute infections or vaccinations, served as donors. Only in-frame clones appear in the TCRdb table, and some are missing; sequencing was by immunoSEQ multiplex PCR. This repertoire shows over a million clones, 75% to 85% found once; its top ten account for 0.55% to 0.7%. This receptor was obtained from a man younger than 35 in good health. Some clones in this sample may be carry-over from other donors' samples. The genes are TRBV28 and TRBJ2-2, with D possibly TRBD2 on 6 matching bases. The source material was memory CD4+ T cells from PBMCs. Sample subset: CD45RA-negative fraction. CDR3 in amino acids: CASRKRANTGELFF. CDR3 in DNA: TGTGCCAGCAGAAAGCGGGCGAACACCGGGGAGCTGTTTTTT.